Following are 27 T cell receptor beta chains from one sample sequenced in a study of CD8+ T cells in alopecia areata. The sequencing template was cDNA reverse transcribed from extracted RNA. The method was immunoSEQ multiplex PCR; TCRdb's version includes in-frame clones alone and lacks a portion of them. The sample yields some 200,000 clones, 58% seen once. Treatment defined: oral pan-JAK inhibitor, 5-10 mg twice daily. The source material was CD4+ T cells sorted from blood, sampled at week 24, from a patient treated with tofacitinib. The receptors were gathered from a human donor with alopecia areata.

The table lists this clone with a few counts. The chain links TRBV5-1 to TRBJ1-1; D unclear. The CDR3 is made up of 15 amino acids. The V gene lost 0 bases and the J gene lost 1 base, with 10 bases spanning the gap. The V gene's germline CDR1 is SGHRS and CDR2 YFSETQ. The CDR3 region is CASSLEIGGNTEAFF. DNA of the CDR3: TGCGCCAGCAGCTTGGAAATCGGAGGGAACACTGAAGCTTTCTTT. The whole variable domain, filled in from reference TRBV5-1 and TRBJ1-1, reads KAGVTQTPRYLIKTRGQQVTLSCSPISGHRSVSWYQQTPGQGLQFLFEYFSETQRNKGNFPGRFSGRQFSNSRSEMNVSTLELGDSALYLCASSLEIGGNTEAFFGQGTRLTVV.

This clone was found a few times. The gene calls are TRBV19 and TRBJ2-1; a possible D gene is TRBD2 (6 bases). Germline CDR1 and CDR2: LNHDA and SQIVND (reference sequence). The CDR3 spans 16 residues. V shed 3 bases and J shed 0 bases, with 12 bases lying between them. CDR3 amino acids: CASSIVSGSSYNEQFF. The CDR3 DNA reads TGTGCCAGTAGTATTGTTAGCGGAAGCTCCTACAATGAGCAGTTCTTC.

This chain connects TRBV5-4 to TRBJ2-7, with 8 nucleotides matching TRBD1. CDR3 length: 15 residues. Germline-derived CDR1 and CDR2 are SGHNT and YYREEE (reference sequence). V was clipped by 5 bases and J by 6 bases; unmatched bases: 13. This chain's CDR3 is CASSKDRALQLEQYF. Written as DNA, the CDR3 is TGTGCCAGCAGTAAGGACAGGGCTCTCCAGCTCGAGCAGTACTTC.

The CDR3 nucleotides read TGCGCCAGCAGACAGGGCACTAATGAAAAACTGTTTTTT. Protein product: CASRQGTNEKLFF. This chain joins TRBV5-1 and TRBJ1-4; tentatively, D is TRBD1 (6 bases). Trimming removed 5 bases from V and 2 bases from J, with 7 bases in between. The germline gives CDR1 SGHRS, CDR2 YFSETQ. This CDR3 spans 13 amino acids. The whole variable domain, filled in from reference TRBV5-1 and TRBJ1-4, reads KAGVTQTPRYLIKTRGQQVTLSCSPISGHRSVSWYQQTPGQGLQFLFEYFSETQRNKGNFPGRFSGRQFSNSRSEMNVSTLELGDSALYLCASRQGTNEKLFFGSGTQLSVL.

V is TRBV4-2 and J is TRBJ2-5; possible D gene TRBD2, 6 bases. Deletions cut 3 bases from V and 4 bases from J, with 18 bases between. Germline V gene sequence: CDR1 LGHNA, CDR2 YNFKEQ. There are 16 residues in the CDR3. The CDR3 loop reads CASSQGLALRGETQYF. The CDR3 DNA reads as TGTGCCAGCAGCCAGGGGCTAGCGCTTAGAGGAGAGACCCAGTACTTC.

The V gene is TRBV7-9, the J gene TRBJ1-1, with unresolved D. There are 14 residues in the CDR3. V was pared by 4 bases and J by 0 bases, with 9 bases between. Germline lookup yields CDR1 SEHNR and CDR2 FQNEAQ (reference sequence). For the CDR3, the DNA is TGTGCCAGCAGCTCCAAGGTACTGAACACTGAAGCTTTCTTT. Protein product: CASSSKVLNTEAFF.

The chain couples TRBV2 to TRBJ2-7; D not certain. Per germline, CDR1 SNHLY and CDR2 FYNNEI. CDR3 length: 11 amino acids. V was cut by 6 bases and J by 3 bases, with 6 bases left in between. DNA of the CDR3: TGTGCCAGCAGGAGAAACTACGAGCAGTACTTC. Protein product: CASRRNYEQYF. The complete variable domain, with remaining parts taken from reference TRBV2 and TRBJ2-7, reads EPEVTQTPSHQVTQMGQEVILRCVPISNHLYFYWYRQILGQKVEFLVSFYNNEISEKSEIFDDQFSVERPDGSNFTLKIRSTKLEDSAMYFCASRRNYEQYFGPGTRLTVT.

The gene calls are TRBV11-2 and TRBJ2-7; D is ambiguous. V was cut by 6 bases and J by 3 bases, with 3 bases left in between. The CDR3 extends over 10 amino acids. Germline V gene data show CDR1 as SGHAT and CDR2 as FQNNGV. The CDR3 sequence is CASSLYEQYF. CDR3 nucleotides: TGTGCCAGCAGTCTCTACGAGCAGTACTTC.

V usage is TRBV7-9 and J usage is TRBJ2-1; no firm D call. This CDR3 comprises 11 residues. Germline CDR1 reads SEHNR; CDR2 reads FQNEAQ (reference sequence). V lost 5 bases to trimming and J lost 8 bases, with 7 bases between them. The DNA of the CDR3 is TGTGCCAGCAGCCGGATCGATGAGCAGTTCTTC. Residues: CASSRIDEQFF. The full variable domain, completed using reference TRBV7-9 and TRBJ2-1, is DTGVSQNPRHKITKRGQNVTFRCDPISEHNRLYWYRQTLGQGPEFLTYFQNEAQLEKSRLLSDRFSAERPKGSFSTLEIQRTEQGDSAMYLCASSRIDEQFFGPGTRLTVL.

In the case of this clone: Possible read error: a much larger clone is one base away. This chain links TRBV7-9 with TRBJ2-6, with no clear D. Trimming took off 1 base at V and 0 bases at J, with 4 bases between the two ends. Germline CDR1 is SEHNR and CDR2 is FQNEAQ (reference sequence). There are 15 residues in the CDR3. The CDR3 nucleotides read TGTGCCAGCAGCTTAGACCTCTCTGGGGCCAACGTCCTGACTTTC. It encodes CASSLDLSGANVLTF.

The chain employs TRBV5-1 and TRBJ2-5; D perhaps matches TRBD1 (6 bases). The CDR3 has 14 amino acids. The germline V gene has CDR1 SGHRS and CDR2 YFSETQ. The germline V and J ends were trimmed by 1 base and 4 bases, with 11 bases remaining between them. DNA of the CDR3: TGCGCCAGCAGCTTGAATGACAGGACAGAGACCCAGTACTTC. It specifies CASSLNDRTETQYF.

This clone was counted many times. This chain connects TRBV5-8 to TRBJ1-4, with D unclear. V lost 0 bases and J 7 bases, leaving 4 bases between the germline ends. The CDR3 runs to 12 residues. CDR1 and CDR2 from the germline V gene are SGHTS and YDEGEE. As DNA, the CDR3 is TGTGCCAGCAGCTTGGACGGTGAAAAACTGTTTTTT. Translation gives CASSLDGEKLFF.

The chain couples TRBV30 to TRBJ2-7; TRBD1 matches at 7 bases. This CDR3 is 12 amino acids long. Germline lookup yields CDR1 GTSNPN and CDR2 SVGIG (reference sequence). The ends lost 6 bases at V and 3 bases at J; junction bases unmatched: 5. Here the CDR3 reads CACLDRRYEQYF. In DNA, the CDR3 is TGTGCCTGTTTGGACAGGCGCTACGAGCAGTACTTC. The entire variable domain, with the rest obtained from reference TRBV30 and TRBJ2-7, is as follows: SQTIHQWPATLVQPVGSPLSLECTVEGTSNPNLYWYRQAAGRGLQLLFYSVGIGQISSEVPQNLSASRPQDRQFILSSKKLLLSDSGFYLCACLDRRYEQYFGPGTRLTVT.

The genes are TRBV15 and TRBJ2-5; 7 bases are a match to TRBD1. This CDR3 contains 16 residues. V gave up 1 base and J gave up 5 bases; unmatched junction bases: 10. Germline CDR1 is LNHNV and CDR2 is YYDKDF (reference sequence). The CDR3: CATSRAQNRGGETQYF. In DNA, the CDR3 is TGTGCCACCAGCAGAGCTCAGAACAGGGGCGGGGAGACCCAGTACTTC.

The genes are TRBV10-3 and TRBJ2-5; perhaps TRBD1 as D (7 bases). This CDR3 comprises 17 residues. Between the trimmed V and J ends, which lost 0 bases and 4 bases, there was a span of 18 bases. The germline CDR1 and CDR2 sequences are ENHRY and SYGVKD. The CDR3 region is CAISESGRGTSGETQYF. The CDR3 DNA is TGTGCCATCAGTGAGTCGGGCAGGGGGACTTCAGGAGAGACCCAGTACTTC.

The gene calls are TRBV27 and TRBJ2-5, with TRBD2 matching 7 bases. CDR3 size: 14 residues. Losses at the gene ends were 10 bases for V and 3 bases for J; bases not matched to a gene: 11. Germline CDR1 and CDR2: MNHEY and SMNVEV (reference sequence). The CDR3 sequence is CATSAWGGKETQYF. CDR3 nucleotide sequence: TGTGCCACATCGGCATGGGGGGGGAAAGAGACCCAGTACTTC.

The chain has TRBV5-4 and TRBJ2-7; D is undetermined. The CDR3 covers 12 residues. Between the trimmed V and J ends, which lost 0 bases and 12 bases, there was a span of 13 bases. The germline CDR1 and CDR2 sequences are SGHNT and YYREEE (reference sequence). For the CDR3, the DNA is TGTGCCAGCAGCTTGGCCCTACAAGGTCGGTACTTC. As protein: CASSLALQGRYF.

This sequence joins TRBV5-1 and TRBJ2-7; 9 bases align to TRBD2. V dropped 3 bases and J dropped 2; count of bases not matched to a gene: 3. The CDR3 spans 14 residues. CDR1 is SGHRS, CDR2 YFSETQ, per germline. CDR3 coding DNA: TGCGCCAGCAGCTCCTTAGCGGGAGCCTACGAGCAGTACTTC. It is translated as CASSSLAGAYEQYF.

The V gene is TRBV5-5, the J gene TRBJ1-6; 7 bases are shared with TRBD1. Trimming at V came to 5 bases and at J to 9 bases, leaving 11 bases not matched to a gene. The CDR3 sequence is 15 residues long. Germline V gives CDR1 SGHKS, CDR2 YYEKEE (reference sequence). CDR3 nucleotides: TGTGCCAGCAGGCGGGACAGAAGAGTCGGTTCACCCCTCCACTTT. This codes for CASRRDRRVGSPLHF. Complete variable domain (other parts from reference TRBV5-5 and TRBJ1-6): DAGVTQSPTHLIKTRGQQVTLRCSPISGHKSVSWYQQVLGQGPQFIFQYYEKEERGRGNFPDRFSARQFPNYSSELNVNALLLGDSALYLCASRRDRRVGSPLHFGNGTRLTVT.

This sequence joins TRBV19 and TRBJ1-1; TRBD1 aligns across 11 bases. The CDR3 runs 14 residues. In germline, CDR1 is LNHDA, CDR2 SQIVND (reference sequence). Losses at the gene ends were 3 bases for V and 7 bases for J; bases not matched to a gene: 4. The CDR3 DNA reads as TGTGCCAGTAGTATCGGACAGGGGGCAATTGAAGCTTTCTTT. Its translation is CASSIGQGAIEAFF.

The chain uses TRBV14 and TRBJ2-7, with D uncertain. Germline V CDR1 and CDR2: SGHDN, FVKESK. There are 12 residues in the CDR3. V dropped 0 bases and J dropped 2 bases, with 2 bases sitting between them. The CDR3 nucleotides are TGTGCCAGCAGCCAAGAAACCTACGAGCAGTACTTC. It yields the protein CASSQETYEQYF.

The table lists this clone with a few counts. The chain has TRBV9 and TRBJ1-1; D uncertain. Trimming stripped 4 bases from V and 0 bases from J, with 10 bases between. The length of the CDR3 is 14 residues. Per the germline V gene, CDR1 is SGDLS and CDR2 is YYNGEE. The CDR3 loop is CASSIEGMNTEAFF. CDR3 coding DNA: TGTGCCAGCAGCATCGAGGGAATGAACACTGAAGCTTTCTTT.

The chain has TRBV7-9 and TRBJ1-1; D is perhaps TRBD1 (6 bases). CDR3 length: 13 residues. Trimming took 5 bases from V and 8 from J, leaving 15 bases between them. CDR1 and CDR2 (germline): SEHNR, FQNEAQ (reference sequence). CDR3 protein: CASSHDRFSEAFF. The CDR3 region has the DNA TGTGCCAGCAGCCACGACAGGTTTTCCGAAGCTTTCTTT.

The rearrangement uses TRBV30 and TRBJ2-5, with TRBD2 as a possible D gene (6 bases). Germline CDR1 and CDR2: GTSNPN and SVGIG (reference sequence). With 8 bases removed from V and 4 bases from J, the gap between germline ends came to 20 bases. The CDR3 loop spans 14 amino acids. The CDR3 protein is CALVVGGGRETQYF. CDR3 nucleotide sequence: TGTGCCCTGGTCGTCGGGGGTGGTCGAGAGACCCAGTACTTC.

This clone was detected ten times or more. The chain is built from TRBV4-1 and TRBJ2-3; no reliable D call. V dropped 1 base and J dropped 5 bases, with 10 bases sitting between them. The length of the CDR3 is 14 residues. The germline CDR1 and CDR2 sequences are MGHRA and YSYEKL. CDR3 nucleotides: TGCGCCAGCAGCCAAGCGGGTCTCAGAGATACGCAGTATTTT. Translation: CASSQAGLRDTQYF.

The sample holds a few counts of this clone. The chain couples TRBV6-5 to TRBJ2-2; D is uncertain. Germline CDR1 MNHEY, CDR2 SVGAGI. Trimming shortened V by 2 bases and J by 7 bases, and 8 bases separated the two germline ends. There are 13 residues in the CDR3. The chain's CDR3 is CASSYLLHGELFF. CDR3 DNA: TGTGCCAGCAGTTACCTCCTACACGGGGAGCTGTTTTTT.

V is TRBV29-1 and J is TRBJ2-5; the D gene is possibly TRBD2 (6 bases). V gave up 4 bases and J gave up 1 base, with 10 bases separating them. CDR1 and CDR2 from the germline V gene are SQVTM and ANQGSEA. The CDR3 length is 13 residues. Written as DNA, the CDR3 is TGCAGCGTTGTGTTGCGGGGCCAAGAGACCCAGTACTTC. Translation gives CSVVLRGQETQYF.